The T cell receptor beta chain under discussion was sequenced for a study of T cells after somatic rescue of genetic block. The V and J ends lost 0 bases and 1 base, in that order; junction bases with no gene match: 3. The germline gives CDR1 MNHNY, CDR2 SVGAGI (reference sequence). The CDR3 totals 15 residues. Using immunoSEQ multiplex PCR, the repertoire was profiled, and TCRdb retains in-frame clones only, with some absent. Of 67,000 or so clones in the sample, roughly 93% are singletons; the top ten hold approximately 2.7%. This TCR derives from a man aged 25 to 40. The chain links TRBV6-6 to TRBJ2-7; 7 bases match TRBD2. Source material: peripheral blood mononuclear cells (PBMCs). CDR3 in amino acids: CASSYSGRGSYEQYF. The CDR3 nucleotides are TGTGCCAGCAGTTACTCCGGGCGGGGGTCCTACGAGCAGTACTTC.